What follows are 27 T cell receptor beta chains derived from one specimen sequenced in a study of blood T cell repertoires in COVID-19. The repertoire was sequenced with immunoSEQ multiplex PCR; TCRdb's copy has only in-frame clones and lacks some. The sample has 80,000 to 95,000 clones, around 80% seen once. Sequenced material: peripheral blood. These receptors originate from a woman of 80 years or more with active or convalescent COVID-19.

The genes are TRBV30 and TRBJ1-1, with D unclear. The CDR3 is 12 amino acids. Trimming took 2 bases from V and 5 from J, leaving 9 bases between them. Germline V lookup: CDR1 GTSNPN, CDR2 SVGIG (reference sequence). CDR3 region: CAWSPGGTEAFF. The CDR3 nucleotides are TGTGCCTGGAGTCCTGGAGGGACTGAAGCTTTCTTT. Supplemented by reference TRBV30 and TRBJ1-1, the full variable domain reads SQTIHQWPATLVQPVGSPLSLECTVEGTSNPNLYWYRQAAGRGLQLLFYSVGIGQISSEVPQNLSASRPQDRQFILSSKKLLLSDSGFYLCAWSPGGTEAFFGQGTRLTVV.

A few counts support this clone. The genes are TRBV6-6 and TRBJ2-7; 8 nucleotides match TRBD1. Losses at the gene ends were 4 bases for V and 4 bases for J; bases not matched to a gene: 6. Germline V lookup: CDR1 MNHNY, CDR2 SVGAGI (reference sequence). The CDR3 sequence is 14 residues long. CDR3 bases: TGTGCCAGCAGTTCCCAGGGGGCCGGTTACGAGCAGTACTTC. Its protein product is CASSSQGAGYEQYF.

V gene TRBV6-1 combines with J gene TRBJ2-6; D gene ambiguous. Germline V lookup: CDR1 MNHNS, CDR2 SASEGT. Trimming stripped 1 base from V and 1 base from J, with 5 bases between. CDR3 length equals 15 residues. As DNA, the CDR3 is TGTGCCAGCAGTGAAGAGCCATCTGGGGCCAACGTCCTGACTTTC. This gives the protein CASSEEPSGANVLTF.

The chain recombines TRBV5-1 with TRBJ2-5; 10 bases map to TRBD1. CDR1 is SGHRS and CDR2 is YFSETQ in the germline V gene. This CDR3 has 15 amino acids. After removal of 4 bases from V and 3 bases from J, the junction contained 6 bases not matched to a gene. CDR3 residues: CASSTGTGVEETQYF. The CDR3 bases are TGCGCCAGCAGCACCGGGACAGGGGTTGAAGAGACCCAGTACTTC.

V and J are TRBV28 and TRBJ1-2; D perhaps matches TRBD1 (5 bases). V dropped 9 bases and J dropped 4 bases, with 12 bases sitting between them. Looked up from germline, CDR1 is MDHEN and CDR2 is SYDVKM. This CDR3 is built from 12 residues. The CDR3 loop is CASTTAGYGYTF. Written as DNA, the CDR3 is TGTGCCAGTACGACAGCAGGCTATGGCTACACCTTC.

This sequence joins TRBV5-4 and TRBJ2-1; D gene unclear. The CDR3 spans 11 residues. The V end was cut by 2 bases, the J end by 10 bases, with 7 bases between. Germline V gene lookup returns CDR1 SGHNT and CDR2 YYREEE (reference sequence). CDR3 nucleotide sequence: TGTGCCAGCAGCTTCGAAACAGAGCAGTTCTTC. It specifies CASSFETEQFF.

This rearrangement joins TRBV5-6 to TRBJ1-2; no definite D call. Germline lookup yields CDR1 SGHDT and CDR2 YYEEEE. CDR3 length: 13 residues. V was clipped by 10 bases and J by 1 base, with 14 bases between them. The CDR3 bases are TGTGCCCGCGGGAGCCGCCTTAACTATGGCTACACCTTC. This gives the protein CARGSRLNYGYTF.

This chain uses TRBV4-3 with TRBJ1-1; D is ambiguous. This CDR3 has 15 amino acids. Germline lookup yields CDR1 LGHNA and CDR2 YSLEER. Between the trimmed V and J ends, which lost 0 bases and 1 base, there was a span of 9 bases. Here the CDR3 DNA reads TGCGCCAGCAGCCAAGAATCGGGGAGGAACACTGAAGCTTTCTTT. Its translation: CASSQESGRNTEAFF.

This clone was seen only once. V is TRBV27 and J is TRBJ1-6, with 9 bases fitting TRBD1. Germline CDR1 MNHEY, CDR2 SMNVEV (reference sequence). The CDR3 totals 14 residues. V lost 3 bases to trimming and J lost 9 bases; unmatched junction nucleotides: 3. The CDR3 region is CASSLVGQGSPLHF. CDR3 in DNA: TGTGCCAGCAGTTTGGTGGGACAGGGTTCACCCCTCCACTTT.

The V gene is TRBV2, the J gene TRBJ1-2; TRBD1 aligns across 10 bases. CDR3 length: 12 residues. Germline V gene data show CDR1 as SNHLY and CDR2 as FYNNEI. Trimming removed 6 bases from V and 7 bases from J; junction bases left unmatched: 2. CDR3 amino acids: CASRTGGFGYTF. The CDR3 region has the DNA TGTGCCAGCAGGACAGGGGGCTTTGGCTACACCTTC.

The rearrangement uses TRBV4-1 and TRBJ2-5; 15 bases fit TRBD2. Germline V gives CDR1 MGHRA, CDR2 YSYEKL. The CDR3 is 16 amino acids. V lost 4 bases, J lost 5 bases, and 5 bases stayed unmatched. The CDR3 is CASSPGLAGGGETQYF. The CDR3 DNA is TGCGCCAGCAGCCCAGGACTAGCGGGAGGGGGGGAGACCCAGTACTTC.

This chain joins TRBV6-5 and TRBJ1-5, with D perhaps TRBD1 (5 bases). The germline V gene encodes CDR1 MNHEY and CDR2 SVGAGI. Deletions cut 6 bases from V and 4 bases from J, with 7 bases between. The CDR3 contains 12 residues. CDR3 in amino acids: CASSDSNQPQHF. The DNA for the CDR3 is TGTGCCAGCAGCGACAGTAATCAGCCCCAGCATTTT.

The chain employs TRBV24-1 and TRBJ2-5; a weak D match, TRBD1 (5 bases). Germline values: CDR1 KGHDR, CDR2 SFDVKD. The CDR3 runs 14 residues. Trimming left V 3 bases short and J 4 bases short, with 11 bases between. CDR3 sequence: CATSDRQNLETQYF. DNA for the CDR3: TGTGCCACCAGTGATCGACAGAATCTAGAGACCCAGTACTTC.

This clone was observed at least ten times. The same CDR3 also results from other DNA sequences found in this sample. The V call is TRBV12-3 or TRBV12-4, the J call TRBJ1-6; D not resolved. CDR3 length: 13 amino acids. The germline V and J ends were trimmed by 1 base and 7 bases, with 5 bases remaining between them. CDR3 nucleotides: TGTGCCAGCAGTTTAGGCGCGAATTCACCCCTCCACTTT. Its protein product is CASSLGANSPLHF.

This chain connects TRBV5-5 to TRBJ2-7; 9 bases are shared with TRBD1. V was clipped by 4 bases and J by 3 bases; unmatched bases: 5. In germline, CDR1 is SGHKS, CDR2 YYEKEE (reference sequence). The CDR3 is made up of 14 amino acids. In nucleotides, the CDR3 is TGTGCCAGCAGCCATGGGACAGGGAACTACGAGCAGTACTTC. Translation: CASSHGTGNYEQYF.

The CDR3 is CASSMRGGGANVLTF. The CDR3, as DNA: TGTGCCAGTAGTATGCGGGGTGGTGGGGCCAACGTCCTGACTTTC. This sequence joins TRBV19 and TRBJ2-6; maybe TRBD2 (6 bases). V gave up 3 bases and J gave up 3 bases, with 9 bases separating them. CDR1 LNHDA and CDR2 SQIVND come from the germline V gene (reference sequence). This CDR3 region has 15 residues.

The V gene is TRBV7-9, the J gene TRBJ1-1; D perhaps matches TRBD1 (5 bases). The V end lost 3 bases, the J end lost 3 bases, and 17 bases lay between the germline ends. Germline CDR1 SEHNR, CDR2 FQNEAQ (reference sequence). The length of the CDR3 is 16 residues. Here the CDR3 DNA reads TGTGCCAGCAGCTTTGAGGATGGACACTTCCACACTGAAGCTTTCTTT. It translates to CASSFEDGHFHTEAFF.

The chain joins TRBV5-4 to TRBJ2-3; 8 nucleotides match TRBD2. CDR1 SGHNT and CDR2 YYREEE come from the germline V gene (reference sequence). This CDR3 is built from 14 residues. Losses at the gene ends were 3 bases for V and 3 bases for J; bases not matched to a gene: 3. The CDR3 sequence: CASSSGGGTDTQYF. CDR3 nucleotides: TGTGCCAGCAGCTCTGGCGGGGGGACAGATACGCAGTATTTT.

The rearrangement uses TRBV4-1 and TRBJ2-5; tentatively, D is TRBD2 (6 bases). The V and J ends lost 0 bases and 5 bases respectively, with 22 bases between them. This CDR3 has 18 amino acids. The germline gives CDR1 MGHRA, CDR2 YSYEKL. In nucleotides, the CDR3 is TGCGCCAGCAGCCAAGAGGGAGGTCCTAAGGAGGAGGGGGAGACCCAGTACTTC. Protein: CASSQEGGPKEEGETQYF.

CDR3 amino acids: CASSSWTGYEQFF. The CDR3 DNA reads TGTGCCAGCAGCTCTTGGACAGGGTATGAGCAGTTCTTC. The chain uses TRBV7-3 and TRBJ2-1, with TRBD1 identical over 8 bases. Looked up from germline, CDR1 is SGHTA and CDR2 is FQGTGA. The CDR3 runs 13 residues. The ends lost 4 bases at V and 8 bases at J; junction bases unmatched: 4.

V gene TRBV10-2 combines with J gene TRBJ1-2; tentatively, D is TRBD1 (6 bases). Germline CDR1 is WSHSY and CDR2 is SAAADI. This CDR3 has 13 amino acids. V was shortened by 10 bases and J by 3 bases, with 15 bases between the two germline ends. The CDR3 region is CATGNTGHYGYTF. The DNA for the CDR3 is TGCGCCACCGGTAACACAGGGCACTATGGCTACACCTTC.

This chain uses TRBV27 with TRBJ2-1; 9 nucleotides line up with TRBD2. The germline V gene has CDR1 MNHEY and CDR2 SMNVEV (reference sequence). V lost 0 bases, J lost 2 bases, and 2 bases stayed unmatched. CDR3 size: 16 residues. The CDR3 DNA is TGTGCCAGCAGTTTATCTGGCGGGGGGGCCTACAATGAGCAGTTCTTC. Its protein is CASSLSGGGAYNEQFF.

The rearrangement uses TRBV6-6 and TRBJ2-4; D uncertain. Germline V gene sequence: CDR1 MNHNY, CDR2 SVGAGI (reference sequence). The CDR3 runs 11 residues. V was cut by 5 bases and J by 7 bases, with 6 bases left in between. CDR3 sequence reads: CASSPQNIQYF. CDR3 bases: TGTGCCAGCAGTCCGCAGAACATTCAGTACTTC.

This clone was seen once. The chain joins TRBV19 to TRBJ1-5; D unresolved. V gave up 7 bases and J gave up 8 bases, with 15 bases separating them. The CDR3 covers 13 residues. CDR1 and CDR2 (germline): LNHDA, SQIVND (reference sequence). CDR3 loop: CASTPQTEEPQHF. The CDR3 bases are TGTGCCAGTACCCCCCAGACCGAGGAGCCCCAGCATTTT.

This clone has more than one count but fewer than ten. For the CDR3, the DNA is TGTGCCAGCAGCTTGGGAGGTGACAGCAACAATGAGCAGTTCTTC. Translation: CASSLGGDSNNEQFF. The chain employs TRBV5-4 and TRBJ2-1; possible D gene TRBD1, 5 bases. The CDR3 runs 15 residues. Trimming took 0 bases from V and 5 from J, leaving 12 bases between them. Germline lookup yields CDR1 SGHNT and CDR2 YYREEE (reference sequence).

The rearrangement links TRBV9 to TRBJ1-6; 8 positions agree with TRBD1. Trimming took 3 bases from V and 7 from J; bases not matched to a gene: 0. CDR3 length: 13 amino acids. Germline CDR1 is SGDLS and CDR2 is YYNGEE. The DNA for the CDR3 is TGTGCCAGCAGCGGACAGGGGAATTCACCCCTCCACTTT. The encoded protein is CASSGQGNSPLHF.

This clone showed up just a few times. The CDR3 region is CASSEWGVGPSYEQYF. CDR3 coding DNA: TGTGCCAGCAGTGAATGGGGGGTGGGACCTTCCTACGAGCAGTACTTC. The chain couples TRBV25-1 to TRBJ2-7, with a weak D call TRBD2 (6 bases). Between the trimmed V and J ends, which lost 1 base and 1 base, there was a span of 14 bases. CDR1 MGHDK and CDR2 SYGVNS come from the germline V gene. This CDR3 has 16 amino acids.